The source of this T cell receptor (beta chain) is a study of control samples from healthy donors and cancer patients. Germline CDR1 reads KGHSH; CDR2 reads LQKENI. V was clipped by 1 base and J by 1 base; unmatched bases: 3. The CDR3 is made up of 15 amino acids. Here immunoSEQ multiplex PCR was the method, and the copy in TCRdb shows in-frame clones only, minus some. The sample holds more than 65,000 clones; roughly 82% are singletons and the top ten take around 16%. A remark on this clone: Other DNA sequences in the same sample also yield this CDR3.

Sequencing was performed on blood. The V call is TRBV18, the J call TRBJ1-1, with 7 bases matching TRBD1. The receptor was isolated from a man aged 45 to 65 in good health. The DNA for the CDR3 is TGTGCCAGCTCACCACGACAGGGCGCGAACACTGAAGCTTTCTTT. It codes for CASSPRQGANTEAFF.